This TCR beta chain derives from a study of human T cells and chemical hapten exposure. This clonotype has ten or more counts. TCRdb called the RACE reads again in MiXCR, with one record for every CDR3 protein. The profile covers fewer than 85,000 distinct CDR3 sequences, with about 9% appearing a single time and over 1.5% taken by the ten largest. Germline V gene sequence: CDR1 MNHNY, CDR2 SVGAGI (reference sequence). The CDR3 covers 15 residues. V was shortened by 4 bases and J by 0 bases, with 11 bases between the two germline ends. The time point here: healthy volunteer bleed at 6 weeks. Unfractionated whole blood was the source from which total RNA was extracted.

This clonotype originated in a male donor in good health. Some clones in this sample may be carry-over from other donors' samples. The chain uses TRBV6-6 and TRBJ2-3; the D is unclear. Source material: whole blood. CDR3 in DNA: TGTGCCAGCAGTTGGACCTTCTACAGCACAGATACGCAGTATTTT. The encoded protein is CASSWTFYSTDTQYF.